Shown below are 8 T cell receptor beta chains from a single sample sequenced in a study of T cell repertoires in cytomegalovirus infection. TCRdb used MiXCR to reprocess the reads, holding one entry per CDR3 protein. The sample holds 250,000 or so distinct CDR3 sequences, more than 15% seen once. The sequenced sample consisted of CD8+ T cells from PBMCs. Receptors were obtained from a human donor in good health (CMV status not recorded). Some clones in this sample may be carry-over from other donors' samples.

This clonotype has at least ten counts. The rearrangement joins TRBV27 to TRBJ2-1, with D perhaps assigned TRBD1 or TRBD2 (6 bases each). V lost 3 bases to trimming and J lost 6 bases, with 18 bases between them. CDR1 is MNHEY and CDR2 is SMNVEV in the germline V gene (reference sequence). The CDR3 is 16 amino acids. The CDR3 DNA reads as TGTGCCAGCAGTTTGCCGGGAGCAGGGGATGGCAATGAGCAGTTCTTC. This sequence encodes CASSLPGAGDGNEQFF.

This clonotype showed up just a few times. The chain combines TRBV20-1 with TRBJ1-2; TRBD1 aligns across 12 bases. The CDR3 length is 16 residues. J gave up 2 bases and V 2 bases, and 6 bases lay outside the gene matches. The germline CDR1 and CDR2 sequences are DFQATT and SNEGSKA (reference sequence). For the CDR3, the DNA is TGCAGTGCTAGACCCCGGGACAGGGGGCTGAACTATGGCTACACCTTC. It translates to CSARPRDRGLNYGYTF.

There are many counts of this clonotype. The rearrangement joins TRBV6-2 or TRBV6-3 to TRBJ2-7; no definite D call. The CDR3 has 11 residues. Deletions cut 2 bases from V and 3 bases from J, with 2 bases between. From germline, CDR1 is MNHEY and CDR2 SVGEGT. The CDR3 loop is CASSYLYEQYF. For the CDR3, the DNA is TGTGCCAGCAGTTACCTCTACGAGCAGTACTTC.

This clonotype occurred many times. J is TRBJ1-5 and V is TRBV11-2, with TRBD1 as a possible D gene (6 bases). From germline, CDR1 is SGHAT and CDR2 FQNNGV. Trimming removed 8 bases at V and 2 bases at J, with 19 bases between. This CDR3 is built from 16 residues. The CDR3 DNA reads TGTGCCAGCCCACCACAGGGACCCCTTTGCAATCAGCCCCAGCATTTT. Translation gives CASPPQGPLCNQPQHF.

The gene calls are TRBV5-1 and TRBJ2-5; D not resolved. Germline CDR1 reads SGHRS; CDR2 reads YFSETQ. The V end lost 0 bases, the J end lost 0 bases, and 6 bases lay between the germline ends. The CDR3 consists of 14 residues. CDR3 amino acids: CASSLAQYQETQYF. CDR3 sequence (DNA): TGCGCCAGCAGCTTGGCTCAGTACCAAGAGACCCAGTACTTC.

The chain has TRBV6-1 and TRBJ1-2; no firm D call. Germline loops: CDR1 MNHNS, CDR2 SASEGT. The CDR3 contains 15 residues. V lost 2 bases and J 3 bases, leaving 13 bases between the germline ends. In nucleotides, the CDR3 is TGTGCCAGCAGTGAATTTGTTGAGACCGACTATGGCTACACCTTC. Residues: CASSEFVETDYGYTF.

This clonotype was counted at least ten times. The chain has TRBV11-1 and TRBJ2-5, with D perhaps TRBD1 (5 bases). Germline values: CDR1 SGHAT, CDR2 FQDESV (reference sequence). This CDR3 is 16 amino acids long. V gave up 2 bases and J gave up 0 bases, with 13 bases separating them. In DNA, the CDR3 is TGTGCCAGCAGCTTATCATCGACAGCGTACCAAGAGACCCAGTACTTC. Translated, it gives CASSLSSTAYQETQYF.

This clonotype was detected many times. The CDR3, as DNA: TGTGCCAGCACCCCCGATGAAAAACTGTTTTTT. Protein: CASTPDEKLFF. The rearrangement uses TRBV7-9 and TRBJ1-4; D gene ambiguous. CDR1 and CDR2 (germline): SEHNR, FQNEAQ (reference sequence). V gave up 7 bases and J gave up 6 bases, with 6 bases separating them. The CDR3 runs 11 residues.